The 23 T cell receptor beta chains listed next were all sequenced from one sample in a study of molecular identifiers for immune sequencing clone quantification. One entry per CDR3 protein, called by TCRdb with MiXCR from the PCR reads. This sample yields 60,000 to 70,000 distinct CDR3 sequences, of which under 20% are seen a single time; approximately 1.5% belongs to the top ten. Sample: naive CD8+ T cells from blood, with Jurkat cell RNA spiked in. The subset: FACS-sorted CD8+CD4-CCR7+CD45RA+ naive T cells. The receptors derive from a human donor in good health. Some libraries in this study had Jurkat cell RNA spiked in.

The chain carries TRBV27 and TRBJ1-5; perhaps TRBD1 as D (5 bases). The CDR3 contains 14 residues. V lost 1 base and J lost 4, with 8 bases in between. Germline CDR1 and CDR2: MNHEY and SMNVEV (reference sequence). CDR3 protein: CASSLLGVNQPQHF. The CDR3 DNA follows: TGTGCCAGCAGTTTATTAGGGGTGAATCAGCCCCAGCATTTT.

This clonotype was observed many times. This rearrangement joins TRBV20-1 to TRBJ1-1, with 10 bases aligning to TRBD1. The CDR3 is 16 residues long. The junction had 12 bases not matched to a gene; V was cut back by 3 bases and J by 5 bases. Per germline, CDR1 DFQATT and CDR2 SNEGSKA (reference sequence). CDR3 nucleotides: TGCAGTGCTAGGAAACCGGGACAGGGGAGTAGGACTGAAGCTTTCTTT. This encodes CSARKPGQGSRTEAFF.

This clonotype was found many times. The CDR3 nucleotides read TGTGCCAGCAGCTCGAGGGGTTCCTACAATGAGCAGTTCTTC. It encodes CASSSRGSYNEQFF. This rearrangement joins TRBV7-8 to TRBJ2-1; D possibly uses TRBD1 or TRBD2 (5 bases each). Trimming shortened V by 4 bases and J by 1 base, and 8 bases separated the two germline ends. The CDR3 length is 14 residues. Germline CDR1 reads SGHVS; CDR2 reads FQNEAQ.

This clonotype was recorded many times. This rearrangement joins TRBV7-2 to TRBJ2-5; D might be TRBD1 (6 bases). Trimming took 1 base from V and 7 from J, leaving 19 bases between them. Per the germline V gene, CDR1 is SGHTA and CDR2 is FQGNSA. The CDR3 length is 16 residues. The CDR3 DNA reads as TGTGCCAGCAGCTTAGTGCCCTGGGACATGGCGGGGACCCAGTACTTC. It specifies CASSLVPWDMAGTQYF.

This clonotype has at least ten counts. The CDR3 DNA follows: TGCAGCGTTCAGGGCAGTAACACCGGGGAGCTGTTTTTT. This gives the protein CSVQGSNTGELFF. The chain has TRBV29-1 and TRBJ2-2, with TRBD1 as a possible D gene (5 bases). The CDR3 spans 13 residues. Trimming pared 5 bases from V and 2 bases from J, leaving 9 bases between. CDR1 is SQVTM and CDR2 is ANQGSEA in the germline V gene.

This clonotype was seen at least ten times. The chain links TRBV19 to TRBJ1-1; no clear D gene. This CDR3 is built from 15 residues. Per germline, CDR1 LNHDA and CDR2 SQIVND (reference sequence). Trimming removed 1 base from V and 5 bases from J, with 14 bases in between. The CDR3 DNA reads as TGTGCCAGTAGTATAGTCTTGACGTCGGCTACTGAAGCTTTCTTT. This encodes CASSIVLTSATEAFF.

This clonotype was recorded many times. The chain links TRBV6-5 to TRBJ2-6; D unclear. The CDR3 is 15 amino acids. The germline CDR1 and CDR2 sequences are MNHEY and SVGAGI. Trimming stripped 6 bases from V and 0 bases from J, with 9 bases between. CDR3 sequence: CASRDEDSGANVLTF. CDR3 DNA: TGTGCCAGCAGGGACGAAGACTCTGGGGCCAACGTCCTGACTTTC.

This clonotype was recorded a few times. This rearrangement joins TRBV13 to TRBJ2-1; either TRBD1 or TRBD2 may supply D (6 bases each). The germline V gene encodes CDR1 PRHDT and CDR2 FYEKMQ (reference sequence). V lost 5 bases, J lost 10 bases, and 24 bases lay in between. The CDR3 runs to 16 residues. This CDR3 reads CASSPRGLAAVQEQFF. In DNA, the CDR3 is TGTGCCAGCAGCCCTCGGGGGCTAGCCGCCGTTCAAGAGCAGTTCTTC. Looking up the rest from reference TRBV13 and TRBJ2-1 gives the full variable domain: AAGVIQSPRHLIKEKRETATLKCYPIPRHDTVYWYQQGPGQDPQFLISFYEKMQSDKGSIPDRFSAQQFSDYHSELNMSSLELGDSALYFCASSPRGLAAVQEQFFGPGTRLTVL.

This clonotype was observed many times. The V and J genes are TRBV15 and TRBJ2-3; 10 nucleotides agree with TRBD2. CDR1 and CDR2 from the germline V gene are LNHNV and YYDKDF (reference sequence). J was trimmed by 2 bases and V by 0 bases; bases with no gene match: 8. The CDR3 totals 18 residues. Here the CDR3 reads CATSRDFQLAGTTDTQYF. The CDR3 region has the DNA TGTGCCACCAGCAGAGATTTTCAACTAGCGGGGACCACAGATACGCAGTATTTT.

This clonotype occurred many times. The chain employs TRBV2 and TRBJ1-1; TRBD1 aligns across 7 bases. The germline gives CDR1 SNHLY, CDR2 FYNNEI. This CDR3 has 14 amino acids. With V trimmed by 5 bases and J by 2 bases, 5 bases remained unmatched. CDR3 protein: CASSQGGVNTEAFF. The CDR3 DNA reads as TGTGCCAGCAGTCAAGGGGGCGTTAACACTGAAGCTTTCTTT.

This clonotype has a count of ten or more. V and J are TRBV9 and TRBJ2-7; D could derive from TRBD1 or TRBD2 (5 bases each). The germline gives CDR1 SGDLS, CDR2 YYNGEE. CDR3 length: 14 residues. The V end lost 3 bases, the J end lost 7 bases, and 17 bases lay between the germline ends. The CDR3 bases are TGTGCCAGCAGCGGAAGTACAGGAACGGGAGAGCAGTACTTC. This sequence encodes CASSGSTGTGEQYF.

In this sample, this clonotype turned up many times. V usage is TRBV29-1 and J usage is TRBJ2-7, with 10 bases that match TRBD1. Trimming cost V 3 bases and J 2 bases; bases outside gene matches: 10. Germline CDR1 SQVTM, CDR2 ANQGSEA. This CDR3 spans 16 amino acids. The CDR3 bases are TGCAGCGTTGAGGGCTTTCCGGGACAGGGGACCTACGAGCAGTACTTC. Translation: CSVEGFPGQGTYEQYF.

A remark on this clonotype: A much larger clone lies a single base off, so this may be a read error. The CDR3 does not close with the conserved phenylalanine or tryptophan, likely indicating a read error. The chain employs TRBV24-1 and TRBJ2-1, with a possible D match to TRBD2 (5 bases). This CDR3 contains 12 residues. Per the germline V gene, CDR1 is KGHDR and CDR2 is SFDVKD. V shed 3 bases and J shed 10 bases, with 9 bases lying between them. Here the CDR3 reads CATSDGRGEQFL. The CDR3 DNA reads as TGTGCCACCAGTGATGGCCGAGGGGAGCAGTTCCTC.

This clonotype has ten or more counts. The CDR3 here is CASSLFKSGTGADYSNQPQHF. CDR3 nucleotides: TGTGCCAGCAGTTTATTTAAGTCGGGTACAGGGGCAGATTATAGCAATCAGCCCCAGCATTTT. The chain is built from TRBV28 and TRBJ1-5; TRBD1 matches 7 bases. Germline trimming cut 1 base from V and 0 bases from J; bases unmatched to any gene: 18. Germline loops: CDR1 MDHEN, CDR2 SYDVKM. The CDR3 runs 21 residues.

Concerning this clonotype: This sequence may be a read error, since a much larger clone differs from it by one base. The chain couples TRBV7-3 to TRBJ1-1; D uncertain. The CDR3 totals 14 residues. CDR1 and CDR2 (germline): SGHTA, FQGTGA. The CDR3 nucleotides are TGTGCCAGCGGCTTCCTCGAGGGTACCACTGAAGCTTTCTTT. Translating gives CASGFLEGTTEAFF.

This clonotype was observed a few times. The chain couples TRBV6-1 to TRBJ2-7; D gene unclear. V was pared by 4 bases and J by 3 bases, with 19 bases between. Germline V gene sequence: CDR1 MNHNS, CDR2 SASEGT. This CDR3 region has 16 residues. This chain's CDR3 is CASSGLTQPALYEQYF. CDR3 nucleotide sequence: TGTGCCAGCAGTGGCCTGACTCAACCCGCCCTCTACGAGCAGTACTTC.

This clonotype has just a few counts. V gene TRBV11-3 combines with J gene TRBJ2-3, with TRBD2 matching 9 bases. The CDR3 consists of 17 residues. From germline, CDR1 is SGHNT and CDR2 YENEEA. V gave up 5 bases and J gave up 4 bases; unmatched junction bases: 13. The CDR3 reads CASSAPGWAGGADTQYF. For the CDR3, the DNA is TGTGCCAGCAGCGCTCCAGGCTGGGCGGGAGGGGCAGATACGCAGTATTTT.

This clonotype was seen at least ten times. The chain's CDR3 is CASSQIQGAPVGYTF. The CDR3 DNA reads TGTGCCAGCAGCCAAATACAGGGGGCGCCGGTCGGCTACACCTTC. V and J are TRBV14 and TRBJ1-2; 9 bases agree with TRBD1. V shed 2 bases, J shed 8 bases, and the junction held 9 bases outside the gene matches. Germline values: CDR1 SGHDN, CDR2 FVKESK. This CDR3 is 15 amino acids long.

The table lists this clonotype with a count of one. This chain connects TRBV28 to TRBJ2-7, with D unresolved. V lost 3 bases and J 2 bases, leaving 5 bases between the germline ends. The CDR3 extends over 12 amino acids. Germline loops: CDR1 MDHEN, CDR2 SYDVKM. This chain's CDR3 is CASSFATYEQYF. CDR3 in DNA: TGTGCCAGCAGTTTTGCCACCTACGAGCAGTACTTC.

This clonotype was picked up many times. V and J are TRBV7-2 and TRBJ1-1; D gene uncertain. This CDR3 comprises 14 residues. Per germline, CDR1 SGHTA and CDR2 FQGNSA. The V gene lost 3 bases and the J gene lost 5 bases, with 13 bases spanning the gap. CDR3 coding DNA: TGTGCCAGCAGCTTGGAGACTCTGTGGACTGAAGCTTTCTTT. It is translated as CASSLETLWTEAFF. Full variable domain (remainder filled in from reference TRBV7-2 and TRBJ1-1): GAGVSQSPSNKVTEKGKDVELRCDPISGHTALYWYRQSLGQGLEFLIYFQGNSAPDKSGLPSDRFSAERTGGSVSTLTIQRTQQEDSAVYLCASSLETLWTEAFFGQGTRLTVV.

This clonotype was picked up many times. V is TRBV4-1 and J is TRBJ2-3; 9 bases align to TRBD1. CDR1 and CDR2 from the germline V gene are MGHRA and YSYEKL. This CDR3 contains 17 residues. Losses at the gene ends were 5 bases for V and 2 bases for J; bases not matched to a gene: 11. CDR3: CASSDRAGQGITDTQYF. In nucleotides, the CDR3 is TGCGCCAGCAGCGATCGAGCGGGACAGGGAATCACAGATACGCAGTATTTT.

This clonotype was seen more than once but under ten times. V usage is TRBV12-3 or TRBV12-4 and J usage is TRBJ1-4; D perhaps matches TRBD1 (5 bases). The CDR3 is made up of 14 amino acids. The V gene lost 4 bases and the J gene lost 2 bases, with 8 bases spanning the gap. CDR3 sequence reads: CASSWGRTNEKLFF. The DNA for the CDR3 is TGTGCCAGCAGTTGGGGACGGACTAATGAAAAACTGTTTTTT.

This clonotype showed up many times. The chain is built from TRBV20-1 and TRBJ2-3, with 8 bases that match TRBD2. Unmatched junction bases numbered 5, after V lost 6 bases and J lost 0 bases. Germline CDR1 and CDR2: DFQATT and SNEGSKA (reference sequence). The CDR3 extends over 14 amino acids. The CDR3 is CSAPASGSTDTQYF. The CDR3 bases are TGCAGTGCCCCCGCTAGCGGGAGCACAGATACGCAGTATTTT.